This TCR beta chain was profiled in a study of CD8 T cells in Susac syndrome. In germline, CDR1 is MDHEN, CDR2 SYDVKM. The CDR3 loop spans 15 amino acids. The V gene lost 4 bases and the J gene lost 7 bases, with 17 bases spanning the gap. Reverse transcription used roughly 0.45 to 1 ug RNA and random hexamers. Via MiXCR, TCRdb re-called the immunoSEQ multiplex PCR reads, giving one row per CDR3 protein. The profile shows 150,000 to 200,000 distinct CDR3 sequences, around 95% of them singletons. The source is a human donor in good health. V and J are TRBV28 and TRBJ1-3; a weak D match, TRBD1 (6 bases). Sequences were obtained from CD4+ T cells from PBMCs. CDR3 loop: CASSSNGGEGNTIYF. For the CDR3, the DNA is TGTGCCAGCAGTTCTAACGGGGGCGAAGGGAACACCATATATTTT.